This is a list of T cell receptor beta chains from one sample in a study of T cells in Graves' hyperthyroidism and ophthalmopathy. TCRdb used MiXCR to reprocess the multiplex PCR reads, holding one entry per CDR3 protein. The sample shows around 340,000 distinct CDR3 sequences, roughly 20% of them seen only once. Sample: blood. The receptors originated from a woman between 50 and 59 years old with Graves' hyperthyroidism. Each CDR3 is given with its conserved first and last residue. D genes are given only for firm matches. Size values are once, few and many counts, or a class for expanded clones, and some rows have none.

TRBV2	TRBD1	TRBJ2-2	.	TGTGCCAGCAGGGGGGACAGGGTCGCGAACACCGGGGAGCTGTTTTTT	CASRGDRVANTGELFF
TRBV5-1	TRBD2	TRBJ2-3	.	TGCGCCAGCAGCTTGCCCCGGGGGGGCGGCACAGATACGCAGTATTTT	CASSLPRGGGTDTQYF
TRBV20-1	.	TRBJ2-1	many	TGCAGTGCCCCAGGGGGACTTTCCTTTTACAATGAGCAGTTCTTC	CSAPGGLSFYNEQFF
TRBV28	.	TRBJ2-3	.	TGTGCCAGCATCGGGGCCACAGATACGCAGTATTTT	CASIGATDTQYF
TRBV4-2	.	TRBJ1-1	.	TGTGCCAGCAGCCAAGTAGGGGGTATGAACACTGAAGCTTTCTTT	CASSQVGGMNTEAFF
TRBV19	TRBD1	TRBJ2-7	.	TGTGCCAGTAGTATTCGACCGGGACAGGGGTACGAGCAGTACTTC	CASSIRPGQGYEQYF
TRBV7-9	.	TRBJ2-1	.	TGTGCCAGTAGCCAAGATGTGGTGGGGACCGTCTTACTCTCCTACAATGAGCAGTTCTTC	CASSQDVVGTVLLSYNEQFF
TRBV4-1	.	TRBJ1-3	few	TGCGCCAGCAGCGCGGACAATATCCCTGGAAACACCATATATTTT	CASSADNIPGNTIYF
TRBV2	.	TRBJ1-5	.	TGTGCCGGTGGCGGCAATCAGCCCCAGCATTTT	CAGGGNQPQHF
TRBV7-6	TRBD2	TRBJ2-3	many	TGTGCCAGCAGCCCTCTCCCGGGGGGACCCACAGATACGCAGTATTTT	CASSPLPGGPTDTQYF
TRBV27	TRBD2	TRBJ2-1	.	TGTGCCAGCAAAATAGGTCTAGCGGGATATGAGCAGTTCTTC	CASKIGLAGYEQFF
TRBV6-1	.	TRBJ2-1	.	TGTGCCAGCAGGGCCTTCGGAGGGGAAAATGAGCAGTTCTTC	CASRAFGGENEQFF
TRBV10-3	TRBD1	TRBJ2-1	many	TGTGCCATCAGCCGGGACAGGGTTAGCAATGAGCAGTTCTTC	CAISRDRVSNEQFF
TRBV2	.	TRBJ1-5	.	TGTGCCAGCAGGGCGTACAGCAATAGCAATCAGCCCCAGCATTTT	CASRAYSNSNQPQHF
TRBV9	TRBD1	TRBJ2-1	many	TGTGCCAGCAGCCCTGGGACAGGGTTTTTTGAGCAGTTCTTC	CASSPGTGFFEQFF
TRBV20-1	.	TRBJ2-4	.	TGCAGTGCTAGTATATCTAGCTTAGCCAAAAACATTCAGTACTTC	CSASISSLAKNIQYF
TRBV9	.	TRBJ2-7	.	TGTGCCAGCAGCCAAGGCGGGGATACCTACGAGCAGTACTTC	CASSQGGDTYEQYF